This T cell receptor (beta chain) comes out of a study of T cell responses to AZD1222 COVID-19 vaccine. Notes on the study in general: CD4 TCRs linked to vaccination spanned spike, dominating at 160-218 and 743-854. Baseline serology detected seropositivity in only six AZD1222 recipients.

Worth noting for this clone: Its cognate antigen is unknown.

The germline V and J ends were trimmed by 4 bases and 4 bases, with 20 bases remaining between them. The length of the CDR3 is 16 residues. Germline assignment: CDR1 SGHNT and CDR2 YYREEE (reference sequence). Method: immunoSEQ multiplex PCR; TCRdb's copy keeps in-frame clones and lacks some. The repertoire holds some 50,000 clones, with about 91% as singletons. This TCR came from an adult who received the AZD1222 COVID-19 vaccine. J is TRBJ1-1 and V is TRBV5-4; a possible D gene is TRBD1 (5 bases). This specimen consisted of peripheral blood, obtained 28 days after the second AZD1222 dose. CDR3 in DNA: TGTGCCAGCAGCCCGTACGGGGCGGGGATGATCACTGAAGCTTTCTTT. It is translated as CASSPYGAGMITEAFF. Drawing the rest from reference TRBV5-4 and TRBJ1-1, the complete variable domain is ETGVTQSPTHLIKTRGQQVTLRCSSQSGHNTVSWYQQALGQGPQFIFQYYREEENGRGNFPPRFSGLQFPNYSSELNVNALELDDSALYLCASSPYGAGMITEAFFGQGTRLTVV.